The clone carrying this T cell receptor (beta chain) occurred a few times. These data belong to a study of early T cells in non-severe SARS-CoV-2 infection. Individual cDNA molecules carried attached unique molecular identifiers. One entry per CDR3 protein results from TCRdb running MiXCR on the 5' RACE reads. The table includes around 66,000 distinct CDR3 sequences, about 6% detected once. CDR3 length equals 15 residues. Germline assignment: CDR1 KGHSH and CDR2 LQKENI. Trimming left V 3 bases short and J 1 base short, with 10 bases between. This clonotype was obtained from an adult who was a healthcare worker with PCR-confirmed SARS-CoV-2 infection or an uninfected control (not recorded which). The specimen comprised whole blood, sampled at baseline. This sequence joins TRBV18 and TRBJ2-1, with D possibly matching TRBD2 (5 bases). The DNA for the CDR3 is TGTGCCAGCTCACCCAATAGCGCTTCCTACAATGAGCAGTTCTTC. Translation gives CASSPNSASYNEQFF.